The 6 T cell receptor beta chains below all came from one sample that was sequenced in a study of blood T cell repertoires in COVID-19. TCRdb's table, derived via immunoSEQ multiplex PCR, lists solely in-frame clones and lacks some. Here the sample spans 75,000 to 90,000 clones, roughly 80% being singletons. The specimen sequenced was peripheral blood. These receptors were collected from a man aged 55 to 70 with COVID-19, enrolled during active disease.

This clone turned up a few times. The chain combines TRBV6-5 with TRBJ2-1; D is ambiguous. The CDR3 contains 13 residues. Germline assignment: CDR1 MNHEY and CDR2 SVGAGI. V lost 2 bases, J lost 7 bases, and 9 bases lay in between. CDR3 DNA sequence: TGTGCCAGCAGTTACGCTAATACGAATGAGCAGTTCTTC. Translation gives CASSYANTNEQFF.

This clone was observed a single time. The chain employs TRBV4-1 and TRBJ1-1; TRBD1 agrees at 9 bases. Germline assignment: CDR1 MGHRA and CDR2 YSYEKL. The CDR3 totals 14 residues. Germline trimming cut 1 base from V and 4 bases from J; bases unmatched to any gene: 1. The chain's CDR3 is CASSQGTGATEAFF. Here the CDR3 DNA reads TGCGCCAGCAGCCAAGGGACAGGGGCCACTGAAGCTTTCTTT.

The V gene is TRBV4-3, the J gene TRBJ2-2; 11 bases are shared with TRBD1. The V gene end was trimmed by 3 bases and the J gene end by 6 bases; junction bases not matched to a gene: 0. This CDR3 has 14 residues. The germline CDR1 and CDR2 sequences are LGHNA and YSLEER. CDR3 amino acids: CASSQGQGAGELFF. In DNA, the CDR3 is TGCGCCAGCAGCCAGGGACAGGGGGCCGGGGAGCTGTTTTTT.

This clone was recorded only once. This sequence joins TRBV9 and TRBJ1-1; the D is unclear. Germline CDR1 is SGDLS and CDR2 is YYNGEE. This CDR3 has 13 amino acids. Trimming removed 1 base at V and 4 bases at J, with 8 bases between. The CDR3 coding sequence is TGTGCCAGCAGCGTAAGCCTGATCACTGAAGCTTTCTTT. Amino acid sequence: CASSVSLITEAFF.

This rearrangement joins TRBV2 to TRBJ2-3; D unresolved. Germline V gene lookup returns CDR1 SNHLY and CDR2 FYNNEI. The germline V and J ends were trimmed by 2 bases and 11 bases, with 23 bases remaining between them. CDR3 size: 16 residues. The CDR3 sequence is CASSETANLASGRQYF. The DNA of the CDR3 is TGTGCCAGCAGTGAAACCGCCAACCTCGCAAGTGGTAGGCAGTATTTT.

V usage is TRBV27 and J usage is TRBJ1-6; 8 nucleotides agree with TRBD1. The CDR3 consists of 14 residues. Germline V gene sequence: CDR1 MNHEY, CDR2 SMNVEV (reference sequence). With 8 bases clipped from V and 3 bases from J, the junction kept 3 bases outside the gene matches. CDR3 nucleotides: TGTGCCAGCGGTGGACAGGGCTATAATTCACCCCTCCACTTT. This translates into CASGGQGYNSPLHF.